These 5 T cell receptor beta chains originate from one sample sequenced in a study of T-cell reconstitution after alpha-beta-depleted transplantation in children. Unique molecular identifiers were used in preparing the TCRbeta library. TCRdb called the PCR reads again in MiXCR, with one record for every CDR3 protein. The table has 580,000 or so distinct CDR3 sequences, more than 20% seen once. The sequenced sample was PBMCs, mostly from graft donor cells, obtained 360 days after TCRalphabeta/CD19-depleted stem cell transplant. These receptors were collected from a boy less than two years old who had a stem cell transplant for acute myeloid leukemia, so the T cells may come from the graft donor.

The chain uses TRBV25-1 and TRBJ1-1; 7 bases match TRBD1. The CDR3 loop spans 13 amino acids. CDR1 is MGHDK, CDR2 SYGVNS, per germline. The ends lost 4 bases at V and 4 bases at J; junction bases unmatched: 3. For the CDR3, the DNA is TGTGCCAGCAGTGTTTACAGGGGCACTGAAGCTTTCTTT. It encodes CASSVYRGTEAFF.

This clonotype was seen only a few times. The rearrangement joins TRBV12-3 or TRBV12-4 to TRBJ2-1; D is possibly TRBD2 (7 bases). The CDR3 has 13 residues. Trimming left V 3 bases short and J 8 bases short, with 11 bases between. The CDR3 nucleotides read TGTGCCAGCAGTTTCGACGGGGGGCATGAGCAGTTCTTC. It translates to CASSFDGGHEQFF.

The rearrangement links TRBV5-6 to TRBJ2-3; D uncertain. The ends were cut back, 1 base at V and 3 bases at J, with 12 bases in the middle. CDR1 is SGHDT, CDR2 YYEEEE, per germline. The CDR3 runs to 15 residues. In DNA form, the CDR3 reads TGTGCCAGCAGCTTGTTATCCCGGCAGACAGATACGCAGTATTTT. Translation gives CASSLLSRQTDTQYF. Combining the CDR3 with reference TRBV5-6 and TRBJ2-3 gives the whole variable domain DAGVTQSPTHLIKTRGQQVTLRCSPKSGHDTVSWYQQALGQGPQFIFQYYEEEERQRGNFPDRFSGHQFPNYSSELNVNALLLGDSALYLCASSLLSRQTDTQYFGPGTRLTVL.

J is TRBJ2-7 and V is TRBV5-5; TRBD1 matches at 9 bases. CDR1 and CDR2 (germline): SGHKS, YYEKEE (reference sequence). The length of the CDR3 is 15 residues. Trimming cost V 3 bases and J 3 bases; bases outside gene matches: 7. CDR3 nucleotides: TGTGCCAGCAGCTCACGGGGGACAGGGAGCTACGAGCAGTACTTC. Residues: CASSSRGTGSYEQYF.

This clonotype turned up a few times. This chain uses TRBV20-1 with TRBJ2-3; 8 bases map to TRBD1. The CDR3 consists of 14 residues. V trimming: 5 bases; J trimming: 2 bases; junction bases outside the gene matches: 6. Germline values: CDR1 DFQATT, CDR2 SNEGSKA (reference sequence). Here the CDR3 reads CSAGDRGPTDTQYF. As DNA, the CDR3 is TGCAGTGCTGGCGACAGGGGACCCACAGATACGCAGTATTTT.